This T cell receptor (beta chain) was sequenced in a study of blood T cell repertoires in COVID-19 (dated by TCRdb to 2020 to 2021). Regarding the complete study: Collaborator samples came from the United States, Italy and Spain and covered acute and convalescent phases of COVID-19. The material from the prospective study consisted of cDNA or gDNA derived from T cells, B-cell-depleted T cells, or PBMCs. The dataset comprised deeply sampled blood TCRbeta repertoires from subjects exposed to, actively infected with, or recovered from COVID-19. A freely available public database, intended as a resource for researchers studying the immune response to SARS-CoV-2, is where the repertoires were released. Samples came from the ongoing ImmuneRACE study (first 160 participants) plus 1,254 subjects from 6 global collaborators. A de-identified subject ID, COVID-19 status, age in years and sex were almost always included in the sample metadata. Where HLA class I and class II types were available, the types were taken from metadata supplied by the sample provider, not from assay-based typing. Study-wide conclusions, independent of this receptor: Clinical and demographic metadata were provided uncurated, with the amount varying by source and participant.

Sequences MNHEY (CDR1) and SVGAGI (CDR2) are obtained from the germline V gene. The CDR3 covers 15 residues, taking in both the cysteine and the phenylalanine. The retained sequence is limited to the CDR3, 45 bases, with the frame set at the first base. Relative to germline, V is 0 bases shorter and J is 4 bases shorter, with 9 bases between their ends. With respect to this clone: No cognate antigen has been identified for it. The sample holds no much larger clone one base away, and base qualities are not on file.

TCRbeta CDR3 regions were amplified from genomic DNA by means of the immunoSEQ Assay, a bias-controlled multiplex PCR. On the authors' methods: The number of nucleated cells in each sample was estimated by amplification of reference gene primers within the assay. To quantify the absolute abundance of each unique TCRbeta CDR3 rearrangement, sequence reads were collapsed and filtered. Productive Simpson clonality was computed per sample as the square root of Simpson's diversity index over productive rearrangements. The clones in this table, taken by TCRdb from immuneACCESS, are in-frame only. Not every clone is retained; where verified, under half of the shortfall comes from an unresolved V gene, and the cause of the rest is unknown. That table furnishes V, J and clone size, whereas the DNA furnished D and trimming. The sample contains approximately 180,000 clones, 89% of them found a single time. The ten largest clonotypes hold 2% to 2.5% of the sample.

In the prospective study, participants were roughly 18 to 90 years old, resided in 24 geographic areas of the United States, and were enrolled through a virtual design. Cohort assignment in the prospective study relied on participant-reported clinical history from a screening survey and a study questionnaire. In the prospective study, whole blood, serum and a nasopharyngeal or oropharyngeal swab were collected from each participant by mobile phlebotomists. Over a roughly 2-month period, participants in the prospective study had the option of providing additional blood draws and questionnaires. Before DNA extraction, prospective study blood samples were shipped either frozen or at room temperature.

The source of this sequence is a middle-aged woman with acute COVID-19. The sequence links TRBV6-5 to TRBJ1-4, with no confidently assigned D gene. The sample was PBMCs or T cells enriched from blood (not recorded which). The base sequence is TGTGCCAGCAGTTACTCGAGTACCATTAATGAAAAACTGTTTTTT. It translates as CASSYSSTINEKLFF.